This entry features one T cell receptor (beta chain) sequence. The sample is drawn from a study of T cell responses to AZD1222 COVID-19 vaccine. The protocol was immunoSEQ multiplex PCR, while the TCRdb copy is restricted to in-frame clones and leaves out a portion. The sample has approximately 140,000 clones, approximately 89% seen once; the top ten hold over 12%. Germline V gene sequence: CDR1 SEHNR, CDR2 FQNEAQ (reference sequence). The CDR3 is made up of 13 amino acids. The V end was cut by 8 bases, the J end by 6 bases, with 13 bases between. The TCR was taken from an adult in good health. Sequenced here: peripheral blood, sampled on day 0 of AZD1222 vaccination. The chain couples TRBV7-9 to TRBJ2-2; D tentatively reads TRBD1 or TRBD2 (5 bases each). The CDR3 DNA is TGTGCCAGCGAGGGGAGTTTACCCGGGGAGCTGTTTTTT. It encodes CASEGSLPGELFF.